This T cell receptor (beta chain) appears in the sequencing data of a study of technical replicates of blood from several donors. CDR1 is SQVTM and CDR2 is ANQGSEA in the germline V gene. After removal of 8 bases from V and 0 bases from J, the junction contained 9 bases not matched to a gene. The CDR3 spans 14 residues. This clone was observed a single time. The repertoire was sequenced with immunoSEQ multiplex PCR; TCRdb's copy has only in-frame clones and lacks some. The sample has 55,000 to 75,000 clones, approximately 94% seen once. This rearrangement joins TRBV29-1 to TRBJ1-1, with 7 nucleotides matching TRBD1. The sequence was obtained from a human donor in good health. Some clones in this sample may be carry-over from other donors' samples. The sequencing sample was made of PBMCs. The CDR3 spells CSSRQGPLNTEAFF. CDR3 in DNA: TGCAGCTCACGACAGGGACCCCTGAACACTGAAGCTTTCTTT.